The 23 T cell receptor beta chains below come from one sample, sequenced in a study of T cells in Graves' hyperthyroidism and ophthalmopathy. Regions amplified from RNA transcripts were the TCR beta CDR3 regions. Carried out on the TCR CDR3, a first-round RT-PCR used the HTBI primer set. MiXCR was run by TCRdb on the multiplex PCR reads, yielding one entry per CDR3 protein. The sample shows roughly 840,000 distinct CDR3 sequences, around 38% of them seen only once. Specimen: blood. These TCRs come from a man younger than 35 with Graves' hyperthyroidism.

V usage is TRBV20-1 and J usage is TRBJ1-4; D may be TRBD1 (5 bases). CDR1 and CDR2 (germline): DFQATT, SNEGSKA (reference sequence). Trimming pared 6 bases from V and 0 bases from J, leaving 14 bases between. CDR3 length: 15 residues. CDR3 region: CSAPDPGATNEKLFF. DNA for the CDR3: TGCAGTGCCCCGGACCCGGGGGCAACTAATGAAAAACTGTTTTTT.

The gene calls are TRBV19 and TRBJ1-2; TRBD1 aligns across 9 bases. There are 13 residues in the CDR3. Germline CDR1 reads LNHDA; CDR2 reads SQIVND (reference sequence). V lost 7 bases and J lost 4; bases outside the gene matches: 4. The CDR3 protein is CASTPTGGYGYTF. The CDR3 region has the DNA TGTGCCAGTACCCCGACAGGGGGCTATGGCTACACCTTC. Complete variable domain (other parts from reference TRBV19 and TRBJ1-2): DGGITQSPKYLFRKEGQNVTLSCEQNLNHDAMYWYRQDPGQGLRLIYYSQIVNDFQKGDIAEGYSVSREKKESFPLTVTSAQKNPTAFYLCASTPTGGYGYTFGSGTRLTVV.

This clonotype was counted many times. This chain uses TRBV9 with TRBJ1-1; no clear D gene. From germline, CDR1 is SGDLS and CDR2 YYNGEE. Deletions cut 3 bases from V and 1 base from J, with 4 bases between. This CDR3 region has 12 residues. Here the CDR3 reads CASSDENTEAFF. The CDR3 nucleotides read TGTGCCAGCAGCGACGAGAACACTGAAGCTTTCTTT.

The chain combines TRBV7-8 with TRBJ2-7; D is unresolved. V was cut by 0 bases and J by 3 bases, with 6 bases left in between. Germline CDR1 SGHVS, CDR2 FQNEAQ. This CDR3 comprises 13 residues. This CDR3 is CASSLAPRYEQYF. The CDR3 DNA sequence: TGTGCCAGCAGCTTAGCTCCTCGCTACGAGCAGTACTTC.

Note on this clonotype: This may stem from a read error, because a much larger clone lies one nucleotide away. The CDR3 nucleotides read TGTGCCAGTGCAGGGTACACCGGGGAGCTGTTTTTT. It specifies CASAGYTGELFF. This sequence joins TRBV24-1 and TRBJ2-2; D might be TRBD1 (5 bases). The CDR3 sequence is 12 residues long. V was trimmed by 11 bases and J by 3 bases, leaving 9 bases between them. Germline assignment: CDR1 KGHDR and CDR2 SFDVKD.

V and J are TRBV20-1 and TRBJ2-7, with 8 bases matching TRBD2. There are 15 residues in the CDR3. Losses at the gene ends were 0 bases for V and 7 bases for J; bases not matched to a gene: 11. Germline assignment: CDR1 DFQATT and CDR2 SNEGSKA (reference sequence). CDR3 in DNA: TGCAGTGCTAGAGACCCGGGACTAGACTCGAGGGAGCAGTACTTC. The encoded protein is CSARDPGLDSREQYF.

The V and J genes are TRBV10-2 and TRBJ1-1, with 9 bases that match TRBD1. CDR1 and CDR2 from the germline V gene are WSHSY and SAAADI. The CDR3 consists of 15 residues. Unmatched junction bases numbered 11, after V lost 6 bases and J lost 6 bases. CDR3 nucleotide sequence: TGCGCCAGCAGCGCCGGGACAGGGTATGTCGCTGAAGCTTTCTTT. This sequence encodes CASSAGTGYVAEAFF.

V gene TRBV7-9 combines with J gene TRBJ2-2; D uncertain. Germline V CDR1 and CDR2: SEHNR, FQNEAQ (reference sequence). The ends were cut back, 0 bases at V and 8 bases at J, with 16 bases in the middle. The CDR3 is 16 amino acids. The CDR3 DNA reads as TGTGCCAGCAGCTTAGCCTGGTCTCCAAACAGAGGGGAGCTGTTTTTT. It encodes CASSLAWSPNRGELFF.

The CDR3 sequence is CASKASGNQETQYF. The CDR3 coding sequence is TGCGCCAGCAAGGCTAGCGGGAACCAAGAGACCCAGTACTTC. V and J are TRBV5-1 and TRBJ2-5, with 9 nucleotides matching TRBD2. Per germline, CDR1 SGHRS and CDR2 YFSETQ. Unmatched junction bases numbered 3, after V lost 6 bases and J lost 0 bases. The CDR3 is 14 amino acids.

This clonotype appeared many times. Written as DNA, the CDR3 is TGCAGCGTTTCAGGGGGACAGGGGTTAAAGACCCAGTACTTC. Translating gives CSVSGGQGLKTQYF. The rearrangement links TRBV29-1 to TRBJ2-5; TRBD1 matches at 10 bases. CDR3 length: 14 residues. CDR1 SQVTM and CDR2 ANQGSEA come from the germline V gene. The V and J ends lost 5 bases and 6 bases, in that order; junction bases with no gene match: 9.

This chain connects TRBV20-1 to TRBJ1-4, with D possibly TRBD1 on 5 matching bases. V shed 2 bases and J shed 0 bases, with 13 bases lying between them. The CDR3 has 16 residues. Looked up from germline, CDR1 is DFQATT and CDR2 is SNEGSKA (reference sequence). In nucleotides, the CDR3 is TGCAGTGCTAGACCCCGGGGGGACCCAACTAATGAAAAACTGTTTTTT. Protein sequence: CSARPRGDPTNEKLFF.

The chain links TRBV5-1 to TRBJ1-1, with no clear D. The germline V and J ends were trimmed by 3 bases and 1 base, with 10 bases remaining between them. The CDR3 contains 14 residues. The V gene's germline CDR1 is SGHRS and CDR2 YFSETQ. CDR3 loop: CASSSRAGNTEAFF. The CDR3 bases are TGCGCCAGCAGCTCGCGGGCGGGGAACACTGAAGCTTTCTTT.

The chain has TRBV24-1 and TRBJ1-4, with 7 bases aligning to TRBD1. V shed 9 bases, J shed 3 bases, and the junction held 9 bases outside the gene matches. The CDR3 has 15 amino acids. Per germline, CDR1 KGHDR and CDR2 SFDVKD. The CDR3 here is CATQGDTGANEKLFF. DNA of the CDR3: TGTGCCACCCAGGGGGACACCGGGGCTAATGAAAAACTGTTTTTT.

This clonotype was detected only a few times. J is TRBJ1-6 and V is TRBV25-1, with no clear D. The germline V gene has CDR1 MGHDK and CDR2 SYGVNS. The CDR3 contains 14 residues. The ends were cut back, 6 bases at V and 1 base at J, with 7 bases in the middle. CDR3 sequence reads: CASRPTSYNSPLHF. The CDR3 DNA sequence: TGTGCCAGCAGGCCGACATCCTATAATTCACCCCTCCACTTT.

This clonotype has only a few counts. This chain's CDR3 is CSAINRGTEAFF. The CDR3 bases are TGCAGTGCTATCAACAGGGGGACTGAAGCTTTCTTT. The rearrangement joins TRBV20-1 to TRBJ1-1; TRBD1 matches at 8 bases. From germline, CDR1 is DFQATT and CDR2 SNEGSKA (reference sequence). V shed 4 bases and J 5 bases; nucleotides not matched to a gene: 3. The length of the CDR3 is 12 residues.

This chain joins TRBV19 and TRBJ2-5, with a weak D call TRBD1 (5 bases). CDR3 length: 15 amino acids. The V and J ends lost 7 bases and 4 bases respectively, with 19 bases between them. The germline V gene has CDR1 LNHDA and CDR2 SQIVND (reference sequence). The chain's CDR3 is CASTLSGLGRETQYF. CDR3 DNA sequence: TGTGCCAGTACCCTGTCGGGCTTGGGGCGAGAGACCCAGTACTTC.

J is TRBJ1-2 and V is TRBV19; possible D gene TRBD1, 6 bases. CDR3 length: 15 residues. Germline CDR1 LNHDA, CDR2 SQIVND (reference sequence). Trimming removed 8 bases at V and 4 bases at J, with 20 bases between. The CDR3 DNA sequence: TGTGCCAGTGCGTCGTCAGGGGCGCAGTCCTATGGCTACACCTTC. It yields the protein CASASSGAQSYGYTF.

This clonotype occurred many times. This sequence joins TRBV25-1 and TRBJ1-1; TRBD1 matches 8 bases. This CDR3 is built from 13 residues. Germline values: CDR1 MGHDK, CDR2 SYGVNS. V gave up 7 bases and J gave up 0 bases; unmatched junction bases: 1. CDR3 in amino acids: CASTGGLNTEAFF. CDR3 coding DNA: TGTGCCAGCACAGGGGGCTTGAACACTGAAGCTTTCTTT.

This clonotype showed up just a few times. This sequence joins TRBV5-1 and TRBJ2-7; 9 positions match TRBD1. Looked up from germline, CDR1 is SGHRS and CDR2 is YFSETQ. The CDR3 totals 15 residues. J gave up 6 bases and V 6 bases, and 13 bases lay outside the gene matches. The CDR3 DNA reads TGCGCCAGCACCCCCCGGCCCGGGACAGGGAGCGAGCAGTACTTC. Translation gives CASTPRPGTGSEQYF.

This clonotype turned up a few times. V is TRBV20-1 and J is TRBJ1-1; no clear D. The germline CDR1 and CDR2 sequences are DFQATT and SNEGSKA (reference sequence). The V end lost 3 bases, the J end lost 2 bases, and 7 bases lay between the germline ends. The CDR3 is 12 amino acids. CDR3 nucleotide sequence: TGCAGTGCTAGGGCCAGAAACACTGAAGCTTTCTTT. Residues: CSARARNTEAFF.

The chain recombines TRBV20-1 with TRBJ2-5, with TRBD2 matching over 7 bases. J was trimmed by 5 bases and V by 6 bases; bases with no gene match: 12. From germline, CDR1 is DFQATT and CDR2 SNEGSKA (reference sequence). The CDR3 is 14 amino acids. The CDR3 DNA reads TGCAGTGCCACCGAAAGACTAGCTCGGGAGACCCAGTACTTC. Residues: CSATERLARETQYF.

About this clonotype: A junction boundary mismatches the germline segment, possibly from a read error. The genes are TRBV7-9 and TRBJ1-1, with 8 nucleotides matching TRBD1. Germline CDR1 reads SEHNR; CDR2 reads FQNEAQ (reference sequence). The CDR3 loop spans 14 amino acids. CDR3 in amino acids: CAGSGSNRGVEAFF. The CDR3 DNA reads TGTGCCGGCAGCGGATCCAACAGGGGGGTTGAAGCTTTCTTT.

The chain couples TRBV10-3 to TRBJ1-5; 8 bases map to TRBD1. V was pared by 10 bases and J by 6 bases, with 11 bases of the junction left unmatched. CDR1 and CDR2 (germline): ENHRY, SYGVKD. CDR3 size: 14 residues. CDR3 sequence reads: CATKAGGQGQPQHF. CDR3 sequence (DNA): TGTGCCACCAAAGCAGGGGGCCAAGGTCAGCCCCAGCATTTT.